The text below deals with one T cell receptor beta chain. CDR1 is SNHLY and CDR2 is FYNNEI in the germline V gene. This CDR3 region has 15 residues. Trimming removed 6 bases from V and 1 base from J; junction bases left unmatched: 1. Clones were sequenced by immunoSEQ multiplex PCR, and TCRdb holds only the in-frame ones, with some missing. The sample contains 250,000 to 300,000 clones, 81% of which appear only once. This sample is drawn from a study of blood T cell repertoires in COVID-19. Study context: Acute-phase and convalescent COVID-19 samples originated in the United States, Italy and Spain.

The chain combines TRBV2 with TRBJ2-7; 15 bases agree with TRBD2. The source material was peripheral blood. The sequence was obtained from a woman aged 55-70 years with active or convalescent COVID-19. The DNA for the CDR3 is TGTGCCAGCAGGGGGACTAGCGGGGGGTCCTACGAGCAGTACTTC. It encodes CASRGTSGGSYEQYF.